This TCR beta chain was obtained from a study of memory CD4+ T cells and cytomegalovirus serostatus (dated by TCRdb to about 2019). In terms of the full investigation: The approximately 35 healthy Belgian adults in the cohort included 9 who were CMV seropositive and 24 who were CMV seronegative. CD4+ memory TCRbeta repertoires of a Belgian cohort with known cytomegalovirus serostatus were sequenced in order to replicate a published TCR-based CMV serostatus classifier. General conclusions and limits of the study: A median bootstrapped AUC of about 0.95 with a 95% CI of 0.76-1.00 was achieved on the Belgian cohort by the original-framework classifier. The results were read as suggesting that the CMV-associated TCR signature is, for the most part, present in the CD4+ memory repertoire. Among the roughly 160 previously reported CMV-associated TCRbeta sequences, 67 showed up in the CD4+ memory repertoires, with each one found in between one and five individuals. For CMV serostatus prediction, a median bootstrapped AUC of 0.95 was reached with the original framework, and a median bootstrapped AUC of around 0.89 was reached with a US-trained random forest. Only CD4+CD45RO+ memory cells were sequenced, in contrast to the original study, which included naive and memory CD4+ and CD8+ populations.

Remarks on this clone: Its specific antigen is unknown. One base away there is no much larger clone; base qualities are not given.

Genomic DNA was extracted from sorted cells with the Quick-DNA Microprep Kit. Amplification of TCRbeta DNA was done with the immunoSEQ hsTCRbeta kit, following the protocol from the manufacturer. TCRbeta libraries were sequenced on an Illumina MiSeq instrument. The study's own analysis went as follows. Once out-of-frame sequences had been removed, 2,204,828 distinct TCRbeta sequences were left, which works out to an average of around 70,000 per individual. Each individual was scored according to the count of 150 to 200 previously reported CMV-associated TCRbeta sequences and the total productive distinct TCRbeta count. A beta-binomial model was reimplemented in Python, and scikit-learn random forests with default parameters were trained on data from the US cohort. Classifier performance on the Belgian cohort was reported as the median AUC with percentile confidence intervals calculated over 10,000 bootstrap iterations. TCRdb mirrors the immuneACCESS table, restricted to in-frame sequences. Some clones are absent from its copies; in checked studies, under half trace to an unresolved V gene, and the reason for the others is unknown. V, J and clone size are taken as reported in that table, and D and trimming were inferred from the DNA itself. This sample holds roughly 53,000 clones; roughly four fifths were observed only once. Approximately 1.5% of the sample is in the top ten clones.

Including cysteine and phenylalanine, the CDR3 has 11 amino acids. Only the CDR3 region is kept as DNA, spanning 33 bases read in frame from base 1. The germline V gene gives CDR1 as SGHTA and CDR2 as FQGNSA. A distance of 15 bases separates the germline ends of V and J, which lose 8 bases and 10 bases respectively. A FACSAria II was used to sort memory CD4+ T cells, defined as single viable CD3+CD4+CD8-CD45RO+ cells. CMV serostatus was assessed using a Roche Elecsys assay, by which serum IgG against CMV pp150, pp28, p38 and p52 was detected. Once the samples were thawed, total CD4+ T cells were enriched through positive selection using CD4 magnetic microbeads. The samples came from a different study that was designed specifically to examine the CD4+ T cell memory repertoire. Following standard operating procedures, peripheral blood mononuclear cells were isolated and cryopreserved, while serum was kept at -80 degrees C. CD3-PerCP (BW264/56), CD4-APC (RPA-T4), CD45RO-PE (UCHT1) and CD8-Pacific Orange (3B5) antibodies were used for staining, and non-viable cells were excluded with Sytox blue.

The sequence joins TRBV7-2 to TRBJ2-7, with a tentative D gene TRBD2 over 6 matching bases. Sequenced input: memory CD4+ T cells from blood. The sequence came from an adult in good health and CMV-seronegative. The CDR3 amino acid sequence is: CASGNGGAQYF. The DNA is TGTGCCAGCGGTAACGGGGGAGCACAGTACTTC.